This T cell receptor beta chain derives from a study of T cells after yellow fever vaccination. Germline CDR1 and CDR2: SGHRS and YFSETQ. Between the trimmed V and J ends, which lost 3 bases and 6 bases, there was a span of 13 bases. The CDR3 is 13 amino acids. This clonotype was seen only once. A 5'RACE template-switching step, the method used to make TCR cDNA, added a universal primer site and UMIs. Each CDR3 protein is one row after TCRdb ran MiXCR on the 5' RACE reads. The sample shows 200,000 to 300,000 distinct CDR3 sequences, around 13% of them seen only once. This sequence joins TRBV5-1 and TRBJ2-7, with no clear D. The sample in question was CD4+ T cells sorted from PBMCs, obtained 45 days after the yellow fever booster vaccination. This TCR was recovered from a man younger than 40 who received the YFV17D yellow fever vaccine. CDR3 residues: CASSWADRSEQYF. CDR3 sequence (DNA): TGCGCCAGCAGCTGGGCGGATCGGAGCGAGCAGTACTTC.